Shown below are 3 T cell receptor beta chains from a single sample sequenced in a study of identical twins. TCRdb ran MiXCR on the 5' RACE reads and lists one entry per CDR3 protein. This table holds around 220,000 distinct CDR3 sequences, about 14% found once. Sequencing used memory (CD45RO+) T cells sorted from blood. Receptor source: a woman between 18 and 30 years old in good health.

The chain carries TRBV3-1 and TRBJ2-5, with 7 bases matching TRBD1. Germline-derived CDR1 and CDR2 are LGHDT and YNNKEL (reference sequence). This CDR3 has 13 amino acids. V shed 3 bases and J 5 bases; nucleotides not matched to a gene: 3. The CDR3 sequence is CASSQTGMETQYF. The CDR3 coding sequence is TGTGCCAGCAGCCAGACAGGGATGGAGACCCAGTACTTC.

In its sample, this clonotype was seen a few times. The V gene is TRBV10-3, the J gene TRBJ2-7; the D gene is possibly TRBD1 (5 bases). This CDR3 region has 15 residues. Germline lookup yields CDR1 ENHRY and CDR2 SYGVKD. V lost 3 bases and J lost 0, with 12 bases in between. The CDR3: CAISDLGPSSYEQYF. In DNA, the CDR3 is TGTGCCATCAGTGATCTGGGGCCAAGCTCCTACGAGCAGTACTTC.

This clonotype turned up a few times. The genes are TRBV5-1 and TRBJ1-1, with no clear D. Per germline, CDR1 SGHRS and CDR2 YFSETQ. Trimming pared 7 bases from V and 4 bases from J, leaving 20 bases between. The CDR3 is made up of 15 amino acids. The CDR3 loop is CASRPVVGSGTEAFF. The CDR3, as DNA: TGCGCCAGCCGCCCGGTTGTGGGTTCTGGCACTGAAGCTTTCTTT.